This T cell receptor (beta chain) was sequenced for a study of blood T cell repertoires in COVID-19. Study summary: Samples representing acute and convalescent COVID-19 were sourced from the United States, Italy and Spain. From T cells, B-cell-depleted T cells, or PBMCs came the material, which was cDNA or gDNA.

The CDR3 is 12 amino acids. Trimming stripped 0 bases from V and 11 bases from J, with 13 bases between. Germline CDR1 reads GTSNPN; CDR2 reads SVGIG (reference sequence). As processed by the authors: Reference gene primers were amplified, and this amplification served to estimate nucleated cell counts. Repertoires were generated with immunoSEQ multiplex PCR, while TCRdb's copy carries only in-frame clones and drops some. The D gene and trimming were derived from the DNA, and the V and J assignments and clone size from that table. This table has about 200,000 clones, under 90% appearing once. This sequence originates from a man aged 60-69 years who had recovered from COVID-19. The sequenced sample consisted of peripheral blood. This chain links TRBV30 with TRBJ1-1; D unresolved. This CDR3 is CAWSVTSVEAFF. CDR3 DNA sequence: TGTGCCTGGAGTGTAACTTCTGTAGAGGCTTTCTTT.